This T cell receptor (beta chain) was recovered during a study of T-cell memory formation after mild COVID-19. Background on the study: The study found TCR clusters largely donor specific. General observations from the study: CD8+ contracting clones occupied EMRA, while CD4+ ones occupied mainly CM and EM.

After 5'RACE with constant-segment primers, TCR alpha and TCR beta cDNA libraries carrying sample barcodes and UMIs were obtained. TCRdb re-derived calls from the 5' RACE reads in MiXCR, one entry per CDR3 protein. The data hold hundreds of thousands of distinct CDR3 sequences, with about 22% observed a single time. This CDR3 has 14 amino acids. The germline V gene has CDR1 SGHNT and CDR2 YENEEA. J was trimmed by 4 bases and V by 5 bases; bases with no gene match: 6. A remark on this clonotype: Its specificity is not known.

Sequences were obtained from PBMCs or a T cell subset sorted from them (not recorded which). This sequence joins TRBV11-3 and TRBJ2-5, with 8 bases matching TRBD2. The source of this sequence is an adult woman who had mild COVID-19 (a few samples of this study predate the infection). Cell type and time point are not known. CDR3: CASSRTAGVETQYF. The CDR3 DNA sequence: TGTGCCAGCAGCCGAACAGCGGGGGTAGAGACCCAGTACTTC.